This T cell receptor (beta chain) was recorded in a study of blood T cell repertoires in COVID-19. At the level of the study: Sites across the United States, Italy and Spain contributed samples from acute and convalescent COVID-19. Sample material is recorded as cDNA or gDNA derived from T cells, B-cell-depleted T cells, or PBMCs.

How the authors handled the data: Nucleated cell counts were estimated from reference gene primer amplification. Generated by immunoSEQ multiplex PCR, the TCRdb table keeps only in-frame clones and is missing some. V, J and clone size reflect that table, while D and trimming were determined from the DNA. The table lists about 260,000 clones, 65% to 85% of them singletons. The CDR3 loop spans 16 amino acids. Looked up from germline, CDR1 is MRHNA and CDR2 is SNTAGT. The ends lost 4 bases at V and 0 bases at J; junction bases unmatched: 3. The sequence was obtained from a woman between 40 and 55 years old who had recovered from COVID-19. The gene calls are TRBV6-4 and TRBJ2-3, with TRBD2 matching 11 bases. The specimen was peripheral blood. In DNA, the CDR3 is TGTGCCAGCAGTGTGGCTAGCGGGGGGAGCACAGATACGCAGTATTTT. This codes for CASSVASGGSTDTQYF.